The 21 T cell receptor beta chains below were found in one sample sequenced in a study of blood T cell repertoires in COVID-19. Clones were sequenced by immunoSEQ multiplex PCR, and TCRdb holds only the in-frame ones, with some missing. The data show under 250,000 clones, roughly 83% seen once. Sequencing was performed on peripheral blood. Receptors were obtained from a man aged 40-55 years with acute or convalescent COVID-19.

The genes are TRBV12-5 and TRBJ2-7; TRBD1 aligns across 7 bases. Germline V lookup: CDR1 LGHNT, CDR2 FRNRAP. With V trimmed by 5 bases and J by 0 bases, 4 bases remained unmatched. CDR3 length equals 14 residues. The CDR3 bases are TGTGCTAGTGGTCCGGGACAGCCCTCCTACGAGCAGTACTTC. It encodes CASGPGQPSYEQYF.

This clone was detected ten times or more. V gene TRBV11-2 combines with J gene TRBJ2-7; TRBD2 aligns across 12 bases. Germline lookup yields CDR1 SGHAT and CDR2 FQNNGV. The trim removed 0 bases at V and 4 bases at J, leaving 7 bases unmatched. The CDR3 sequence is 17 residues long. In nucleotides, the CDR3 is TGTGCCAGCAGCTTAGATCTCTTAGGGACTAGCGGGTACGAGCAGTACTTC. Protein: CASSLDLLGTSGYEQYF.

The V gene is TRBV6-5, the J gene TRBJ1-1; 7 nucleotides align to TRBD1. This CDR3 has 14 residues. The ends lost 10 bases at V and 7 bases at J; junction bases unmatched: 15. CDR1 and CDR2 (germline): MNHEY, SVGAGI. In DNA form, the CDR3 reads TGTGCCACCTACCCTCGGTACAGGGGTATTGAAGCTTTCTTT. Translation gives CATYPRYRGIEAFF.

This chain uses TRBV5-1 with TRBJ1-2; no clear D gene. CDR1 and CDR2 (germline): SGHRS, YFSETQ. With 5 bases removed from V and 3 bases from J, the gap between germline ends came to 11 bases. The CDR3 has 13 residues. The CDR3 is CASRLEVDYGYTF. Here the CDR3 DNA reads TGCGCCAGCAGGTTAGAAGTAGACTATGGCTACACCTTC.

The genes are TRBV15 and TRBJ1-1, with no clear D. Germline values: CDR1 LNHNV, CDR2 YYDKDF (reference sequence). This CDR3 spans 13 amino acids. V shed 3 bases and J shed 4 bases, with 9 bases lying between them. Here the CDR3 reads CATSRERGTEAFF. The CDR3 coding sequence is TGTGCCACCAGCAGGGAGAGAGGCACTGAAGCTTTCTTT. Drawing the rest from reference TRBV15 and TRBJ1-1, the complete variable domain is DAMVIQNPRYQVTQFGKPVTLSCSQTLNHNVMYWYQQKSSQAPKLLFHYYDKDFNNEADTPDNFQSRRPNTSFCFLDIRSPGLGDTAMYLCATSRERGTEAFFGQGTRLTVV.

The chain has TRBV7-9 and TRBJ2-3; D gene unclear. Trimming stripped 5 bases from V and 0 bases from J, with 12 bases between. CDR1 and CDR2 from the germline V gene are SEHNR and FQNEAQ (reference sequence). The CDR3 is 15 residues long. CDR3 sequence (DNA): TGTGCCAGCAGCCACAGTACCTCTAGCACAGATACGCAGTATTTT. It yields the protein CASSHSTSSTDTQYF.

The rearrangement joins TRBV5-1 to TRBJ2-5, with TRBD1 matching 7 bases. The junction had 8 bases not matched to a gene; V was cut back by 6 bases and J by 3 bases. The germline V gene has CDR1 SGHRS and CDR2 YFSETQ. This CDR3 spans 14 amino acids. CDR3 region: CASTLTGNKETQYF. In nucleotides, the CDR3 is TGCGCCAGCACCCTGACAGGGAACAAAGAGACCCAGTACTTC.

The gene calls are TRBV5-1 and TRBJ2-3; 14 bases align to TRBD2. Germline V lookup: CDR1 SGHRS, CDR2 YFSETQ. The CDR3 covers 15 residues. The ends lost 5 bases at V and 1 base at J; junction bases unmatched: 0. The CDR3 coding sequence is TGCGCCAGCAGGGGACTAGCGGGAGGCACAGATACGCAGTATTTT. It translates to CASRGLAGGTDTQYF.

V and J are TRBV13 and TRBJ2-7; TRBD2 matches at 13 bases. V lost 4 bases to trimming and J lost 3 bases; unmatched junction nucleotides: 9. From germline, CDR1 is PRHDT and CDR2 FYEKMQ (reference sequence). This CDR3 is built from 17 residues. The DNA of the CDR3 is TGTGCCAGCAGCTCAGACCTGGGACTAGCGGGAAACTACGAGCAGTACTTC. Residues: CASSSDLGLAGNYEQYF. The whole variable domain, filled in from reference TRBV13 and TRBJ2-7, reads AAGVIQSPRHLIKEKRETATLKCYPIPRHDTVYWYQQGPGQDPQFLISFYEKMQSDKGSIPDRFSAQQFSDYHSELNMSSLELGDSALYFCASSSDLGLAGNYEQYFGPGTRLTVT.

The chain couples TRBV30 to TRBJ1-1; D gene uncertain. The CDR3 sequence is 12 residues long. Germline values: CDR1 GTSNPN, CDR2 SVGIG (reference sequence). The V end was cut by 5 bases, the J end by 0 bases, with 7 bases between. The CDR3 region is CAWVSLNTEAFF. The CDR3 nucleotides are TGTGCCTGGGTGTCTTTGAACACTGAAGCTTTCTTT.

The chain couples TRBV6-2 or TRBV6-3 to TRBJ2-7; 8 positions agree with TRBD1. The CDR3 is 16 residues long. Per the germline V gene, CDR1 is MNHEY and CDR2 is SVGEGT. V lost 2 bases, J lost 3 bases, and 9 bases stayed unmatched. The CDR3 DNA is TGTGCCAGCAGTTACCTAGCAGGGGGCGTGGGCTACGAGCAGTACTTC. The encoded protein is CASSYLAGGVGYEQYF.

With regard to this clone: The same CDR3 also results from other DNA sequences found in this sample. This chain uses TRBV19 with TRBJ1-5; weak D call: TRBD1 (6 bases). Trimming stripped 1 base from V and 7 bases from J, with 8 bases between. The CDR3 runs 13 residues. CDR1 is LNHDA and CDR2 is SQIVND in the germline V gene (reference sequence). The CDR3 sequence is CASSIAGDQPQHF. The CDR3 DNA sequence: TGTGCCAGTAGTATAGCAGGGGACCAGCCCCAGCATTTT.

The CDR3 reads CASSFNTDPNTEAFF. CDR3 sequence (DNA): TGTGCCAGCAGCTTCAACACAGATCCGAACACTGAAGCTTTCTTT. This chain links TRBV7-9 with TRBJ1-1, with D hard to call. Germline V gene lookup returns CDR1 SEHNR and CDR2 FQNEAQ (reference sequence). The V end was cut by 3 bases, the J end by 1 base, with 12 bases between. The CDR3 length is 15 residues.

This clone was observed a handful of times. The chain links TRBV5-6 to TRBJ2-5; no clear D gene. From germline, CDR1 is SGHDT and CDR2 YYEEEE. V lost 7 bases, J lost 5 bases, and 9 bases lay in between. The CDR3 covers 11 residues. The CDR3 spells CASARGETQYF. In DNA form, the CDR3 reads TGTGCCAGCGCCCGAGGCGAGACCCAGTACTTC.

A remark on this clone: This sample includes further DNA sequences coding for the same CDR3. V gene TRBV18 combines with J gene TRBJ1-3, with unresolved D. Germline V gives CDR1 KGHSH, CDR2 LQKENI. The V and J ends lost 3 bases and 3 bases respectively, with 3 bases between them. The CDR3 covers 12 residues. CDR3 loop: CASSPRGNTIYF. The CDR3 DNA reads TGTGCCAGCTCACCGCGTGGAAACACCATATATTTT.

The rearrangement joins TRBV19 to TRBJ2-2; 14 bases align to TRBD2. CDR3 size: 17 residues. J gave up 3 bases and V 5 bases, and 5 bases lay outside the gene matches. The germline gives CDR1 LNHDA, CDR2 SQIVND (reference sequence). CDR3 nucleotide sequence: TGTGCCAGTAGTTCGTCGGGACTAGCGGGAGACACCGGGGAGCTGTTTTTT. This sequence encodes CASSSSGLAGDTGELFF.

The chain uses TRBV5-1 and TRBJ2-1, with TRBD2 matching over 14 bases. Germline V gene sequence: CDR1 SGHRS, CDR2 YFSETQ. V was clipped by 1 base and J by 14 bases; unmatched bases: 5. CDR3 size: 14 residues. The CDR3 DNA sequence: TGCGCCAGCAGCTTGTCGACTAGCGGGAGGGCGGAGTTCTTC. Translating gives CASSLSTSGRAEFF. The full variable domain, with the rest looked up from reference TRBV5-1 and TRBJ2-1, is KAGVTQTPRYLIKTRGQQVTLSCSPISGHRSVSWYQQTPGQGLQFLFEYFSETQRNKGNFPGRFSGRQFSNSRSEMNVSTLELGDSALYLCASSLSTSGRAEFFGPGTRLTVL.

The chain has TRBV4-3 and TRBJ1-1; D remains ambiguous. Trimming stripped 0 bases from V and 4 bases from J, with 15 bases between. CDR1 and CDR2 from the germline V gene are LGHNA and YSLEER. The CDR3 has 16 residues. CDR3: CASSQDSGGWSTEAFF. CDR3 coding DNA: TGCGCCAGCAGCCAAGATTCTGGAGGTTGGAGCACTGAAGCTTTCTTT.

The V and J genes are TRBV19 and TRBJ1-1, with 7 bases that match TRBD1. Germline V gene lookup returns CDR1 LNHDA and CDR2 SQIVND (reference sequence). Germline trimming cut 3 bases from V and 11 bases from J; bases unmatched to any gene: 12. The CDR3 runs 14 residues. The CDR3 sequence is CASSMTRGREPAFF. CDR3 nucleotides: TGTGCCAGTAGTATGACGAGGGGGCGCGAACCGGCTTTCTTT. The full variable domain, in which reference TRBV19 and TRBJ1-1 provide the parts outside the CDR3, is DGGITQSPKYLFRKEGQNVTLSCEQNLNHDAMYWYRQDPGQGLRLIYYSQIVNDFQKGDIAEGYSVSREKKESFPLTVTSAQKNPTAFYLCASSMTRGREPAFFGQGTRLTVV.

The V and J genes are TRBV6-5 and TRBJ1-2; perhaps TRBD1 as D (5 bases). This CDR3 has 13 amino acids. In germline, CDR1 is MNHEY, CDR2 SVGAGI. With 7 bases removed from V and 2 bases from J, the gap between germline ends came to 11 bases. The CDR3 nucleotides read TGTGCCAGCAAGCCAGGGCCCAACTATGGCTACACCTTC. This gives the protein CASKPGPNYGYTF.

This chain joins TRBV28 and TRBJ2-7, with D possibly TRBD2 on 6 matching bases. This CDR3 is 12 amino acids long. V was trimmed by 2 bases and J by 4 bases, leaving 6 bases between them. The V gene's germline CDR1 is MDHEN and CDR2 SYDVKM. CDR3 DNA sequence: TGTGCCAGCAGTTTAGGGAGGTACGAGCAGTACTTC. Its translation is CASSLGRYEQYF.